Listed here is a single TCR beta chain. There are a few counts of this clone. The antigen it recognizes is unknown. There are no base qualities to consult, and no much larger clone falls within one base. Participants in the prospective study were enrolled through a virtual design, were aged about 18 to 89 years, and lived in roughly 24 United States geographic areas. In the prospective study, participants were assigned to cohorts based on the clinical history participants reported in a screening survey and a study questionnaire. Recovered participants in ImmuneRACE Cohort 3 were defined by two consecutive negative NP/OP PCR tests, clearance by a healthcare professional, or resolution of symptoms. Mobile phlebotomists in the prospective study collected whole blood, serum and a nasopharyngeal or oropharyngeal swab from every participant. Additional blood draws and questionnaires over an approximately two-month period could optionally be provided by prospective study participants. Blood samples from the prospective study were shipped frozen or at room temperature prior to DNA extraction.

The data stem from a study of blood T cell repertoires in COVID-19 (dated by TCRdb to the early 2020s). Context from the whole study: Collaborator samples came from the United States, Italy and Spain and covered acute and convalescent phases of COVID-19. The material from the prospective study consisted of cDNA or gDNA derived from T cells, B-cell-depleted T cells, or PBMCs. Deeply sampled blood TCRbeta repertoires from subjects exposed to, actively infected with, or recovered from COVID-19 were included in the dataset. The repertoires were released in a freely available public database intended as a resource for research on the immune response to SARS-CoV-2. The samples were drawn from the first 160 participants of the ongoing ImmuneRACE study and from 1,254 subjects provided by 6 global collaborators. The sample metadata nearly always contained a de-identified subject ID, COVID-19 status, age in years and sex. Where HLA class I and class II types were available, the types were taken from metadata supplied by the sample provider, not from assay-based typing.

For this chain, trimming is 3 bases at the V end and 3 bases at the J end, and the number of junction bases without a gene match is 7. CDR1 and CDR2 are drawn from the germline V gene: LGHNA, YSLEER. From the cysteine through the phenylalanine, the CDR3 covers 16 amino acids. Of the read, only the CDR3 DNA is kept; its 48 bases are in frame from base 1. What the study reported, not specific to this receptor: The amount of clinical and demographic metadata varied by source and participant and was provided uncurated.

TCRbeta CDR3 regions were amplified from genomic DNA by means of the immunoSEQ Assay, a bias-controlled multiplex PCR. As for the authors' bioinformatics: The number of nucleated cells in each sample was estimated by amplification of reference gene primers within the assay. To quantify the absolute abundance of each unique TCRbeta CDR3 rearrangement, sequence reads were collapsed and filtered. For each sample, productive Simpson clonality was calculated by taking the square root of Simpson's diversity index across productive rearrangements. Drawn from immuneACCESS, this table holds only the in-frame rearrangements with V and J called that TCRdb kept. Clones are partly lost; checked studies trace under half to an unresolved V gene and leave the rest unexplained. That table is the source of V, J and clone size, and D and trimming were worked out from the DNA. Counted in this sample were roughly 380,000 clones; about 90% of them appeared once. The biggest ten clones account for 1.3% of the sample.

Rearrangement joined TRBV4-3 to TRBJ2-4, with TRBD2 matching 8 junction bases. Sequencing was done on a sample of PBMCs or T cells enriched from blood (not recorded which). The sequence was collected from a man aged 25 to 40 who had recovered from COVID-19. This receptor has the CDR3 CASSQAAGGGKNIQYF. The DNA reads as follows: TGCGCCAGCAGCCAGGCGGCGGGGGGTGGCAAAAACATTCAGTACTTC.